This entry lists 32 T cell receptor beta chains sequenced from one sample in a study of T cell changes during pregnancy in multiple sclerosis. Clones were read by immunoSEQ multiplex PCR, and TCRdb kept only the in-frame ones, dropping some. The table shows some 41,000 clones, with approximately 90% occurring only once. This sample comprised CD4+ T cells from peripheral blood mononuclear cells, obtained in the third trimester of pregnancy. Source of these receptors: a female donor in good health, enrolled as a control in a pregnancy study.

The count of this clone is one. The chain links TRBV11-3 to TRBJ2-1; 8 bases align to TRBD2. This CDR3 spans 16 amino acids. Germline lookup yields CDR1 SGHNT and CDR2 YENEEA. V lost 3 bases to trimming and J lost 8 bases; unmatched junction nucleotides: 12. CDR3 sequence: CASSLSGVAGFYEQFF. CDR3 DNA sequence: TGTGCCAGCAGCTTGAGTGGAGTAGCGGGGTTTTATGAGCAGTTCTTC.

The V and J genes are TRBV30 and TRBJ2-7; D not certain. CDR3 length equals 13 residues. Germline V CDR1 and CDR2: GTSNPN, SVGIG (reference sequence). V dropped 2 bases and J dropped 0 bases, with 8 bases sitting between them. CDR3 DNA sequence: TGTGCCTGGAGTCGTCAGGTCTCCTACGAGCAGTACTTC. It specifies CAWSRQVSYEQYF. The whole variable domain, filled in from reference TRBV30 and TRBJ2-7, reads SQTIHQWPATLVQPVGSPLSLECTVEGTSNPNLYWYRQAAGRGLQLLFYSVGIGQISSEVPQNLSASRPQDRQFILSSKKLLLSDSGFYLCAWSRQVSYEQYFGPGTRLTVT.

CDR3 residues: CASHTSGTSTDTQYF. CDR3 DNA sequence: TGTGCCAGCCACACTAGCGGAACTAGCACAGATACGCAGTATTTT. This sequence joins TRBV7-8 and TRBJ2-3; 8 positions match TRBD2. Trimming cost V 8 bases and J 0 bases; bases outside gene matches: 7. CDR1 SGHVS and CDR2 FQNEAQ come from the germline V gene. This CDR3 comprises 15 residues.

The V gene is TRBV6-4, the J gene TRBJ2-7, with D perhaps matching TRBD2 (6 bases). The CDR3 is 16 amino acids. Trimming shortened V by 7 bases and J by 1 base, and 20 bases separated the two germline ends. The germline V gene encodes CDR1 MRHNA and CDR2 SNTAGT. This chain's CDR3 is CASNPDRREGSYEQYF. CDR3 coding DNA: TGTGCCAGCAATCCCGACCGGCGGGAAGGGTCCTACGAGCAGTACTTC.

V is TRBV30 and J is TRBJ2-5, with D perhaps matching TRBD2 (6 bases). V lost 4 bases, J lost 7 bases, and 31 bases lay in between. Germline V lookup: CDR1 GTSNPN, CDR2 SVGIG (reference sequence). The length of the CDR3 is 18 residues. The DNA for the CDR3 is TGTGCCTGGACCGGACCCGAGAGGTGGTTGCCCGCCGGGGGGACCCAGTACTTC. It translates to CAWTGPERWLPAGGTQYF.

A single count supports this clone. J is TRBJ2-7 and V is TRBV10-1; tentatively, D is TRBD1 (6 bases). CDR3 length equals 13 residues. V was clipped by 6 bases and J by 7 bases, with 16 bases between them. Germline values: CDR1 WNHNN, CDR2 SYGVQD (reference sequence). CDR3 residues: CASSPTQGREQYF. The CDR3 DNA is TGCGCCAGCAGCCCTACCCAGGGGAGAGAGCAGTACTTC.

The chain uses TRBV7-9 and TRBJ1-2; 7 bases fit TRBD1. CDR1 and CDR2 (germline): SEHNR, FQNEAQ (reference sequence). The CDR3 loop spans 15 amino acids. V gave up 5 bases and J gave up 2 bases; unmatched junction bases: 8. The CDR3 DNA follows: TGTGCCAGCAGCGTAGGGGGCCAGTTGAACTATGGCTACACCTTC. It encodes CASSVGGQLNYGYTF.

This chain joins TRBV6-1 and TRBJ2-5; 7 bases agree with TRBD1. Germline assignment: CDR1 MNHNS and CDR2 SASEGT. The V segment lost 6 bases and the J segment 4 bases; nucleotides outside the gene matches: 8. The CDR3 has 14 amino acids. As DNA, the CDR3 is TGTGCCAGCAGCGAGACAGGGAGCAGAGAGACCCAGTACTTC. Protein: CASSETGSRETQYF.

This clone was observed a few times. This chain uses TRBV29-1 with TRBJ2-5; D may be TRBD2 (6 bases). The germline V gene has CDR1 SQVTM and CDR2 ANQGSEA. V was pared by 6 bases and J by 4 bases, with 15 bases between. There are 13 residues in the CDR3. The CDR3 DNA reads TGCAGCGTGGCCGGAGGGGCGGGAGAGACCCAGTACTTC. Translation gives CSVAGGAGETQYF.

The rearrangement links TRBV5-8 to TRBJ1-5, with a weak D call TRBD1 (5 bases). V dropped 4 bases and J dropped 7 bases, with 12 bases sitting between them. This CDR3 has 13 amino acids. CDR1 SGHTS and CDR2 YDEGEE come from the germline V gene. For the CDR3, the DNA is TGTGCCAGCAGCCTCAGGGTCGGGCAGCCCCAGCATTTT. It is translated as CASSLRVGQPQHF.

The CDR3 here is CSVGGTGGVYVGYTF. CDR3 bases: TGCAGCGTAGGGGGGACTGGGGGGGTATATGTTGGCTACACCTTC. The chain recombines TRBV29-1 with TRBJ1-2; TRBD1 is a possible D gene (6 bases). Germline CDR1 is SQVTM and CDR2 is ANQGSEA. The CDR3 runs 15 residues. V was cut by 6 bases and J by 7 bases, with 24 bases left in between.

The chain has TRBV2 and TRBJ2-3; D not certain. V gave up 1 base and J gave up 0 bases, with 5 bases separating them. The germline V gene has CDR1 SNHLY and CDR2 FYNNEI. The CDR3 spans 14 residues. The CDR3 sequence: CASSEVLSTDTQYF. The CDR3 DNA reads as TGTGCCAGCAGTGAAGTCCTCAGCACAGATACGCAGTATTTT.

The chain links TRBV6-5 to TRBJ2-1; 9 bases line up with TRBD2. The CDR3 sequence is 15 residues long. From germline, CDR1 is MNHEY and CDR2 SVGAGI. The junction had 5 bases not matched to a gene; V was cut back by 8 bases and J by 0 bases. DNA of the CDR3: TGTGCCAGCGGGCGGGGGGGGTCCTCCTACAATGAGCAGTTCTTC. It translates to CASGRGGSSYNEQFF.

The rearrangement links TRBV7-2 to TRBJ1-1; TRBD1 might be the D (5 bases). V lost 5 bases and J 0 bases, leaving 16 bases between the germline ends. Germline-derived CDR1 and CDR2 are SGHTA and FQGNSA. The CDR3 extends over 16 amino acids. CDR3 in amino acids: CASSRGGAGLNTEAFF. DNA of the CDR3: TGTGCCAGCAGCCGGGGCGGGGCCGGATTGAACACTGAAGCTTTCTTT.

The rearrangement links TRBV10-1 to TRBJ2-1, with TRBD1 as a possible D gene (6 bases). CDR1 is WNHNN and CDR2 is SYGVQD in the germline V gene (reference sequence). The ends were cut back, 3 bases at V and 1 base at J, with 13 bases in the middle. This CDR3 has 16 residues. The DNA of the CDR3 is TGCGCCAGCAGTGAACGGGACAACGATTCCTACAATGAGCAGTTCTTC. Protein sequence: CASSERDNDSYNEQFF.

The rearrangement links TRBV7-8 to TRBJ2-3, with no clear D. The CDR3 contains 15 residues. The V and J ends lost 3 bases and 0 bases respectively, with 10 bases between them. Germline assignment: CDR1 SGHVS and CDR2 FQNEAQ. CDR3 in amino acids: CASSFGRISTDTQYF. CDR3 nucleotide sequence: TGTGCCAGCAGCTTTGGCAGGATTAGCACAGATACGCAGTATTTT.

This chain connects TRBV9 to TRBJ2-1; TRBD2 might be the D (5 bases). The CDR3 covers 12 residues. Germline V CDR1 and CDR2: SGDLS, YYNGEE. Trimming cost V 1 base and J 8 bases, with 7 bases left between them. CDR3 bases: TGTGCCAGCAGCGTATACGGGGATGAGCAGTTCTTC. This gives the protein CASSVYGDEQFF.

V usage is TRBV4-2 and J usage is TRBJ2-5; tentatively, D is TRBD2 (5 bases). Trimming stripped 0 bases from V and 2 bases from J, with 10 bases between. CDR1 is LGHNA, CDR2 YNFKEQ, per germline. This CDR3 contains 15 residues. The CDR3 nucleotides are TGTGCCAGCAGCCAAGAAGGCGGGCTACAAGAGACCCAGTACTTC. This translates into CASSQEGGLQETQYF.

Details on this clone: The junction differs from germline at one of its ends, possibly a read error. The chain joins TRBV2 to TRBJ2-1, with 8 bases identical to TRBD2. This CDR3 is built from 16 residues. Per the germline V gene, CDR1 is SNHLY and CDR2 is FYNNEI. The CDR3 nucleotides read TGTGCCAGCAGGGAAGGGTCGGGGGGGCTAAGAAATGAGCAGTTCTTC. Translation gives CASREGSGGLRNEQFF. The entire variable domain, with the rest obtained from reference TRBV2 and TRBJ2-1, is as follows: EPEVTQTPSHQVTQMGQEVILRCVPISNHLYFYWYRQILGQKVEFLVSFYNNEISEKSEIFDDQFSVERPDGSNFTLKIRSTKLEDSAMYFCASREGSGGLRNEQFFGPGTRLTVL.

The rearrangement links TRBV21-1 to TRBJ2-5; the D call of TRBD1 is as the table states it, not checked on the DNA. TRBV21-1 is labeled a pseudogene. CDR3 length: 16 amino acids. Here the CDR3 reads CASSPVGPDKSETQYF. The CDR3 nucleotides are TGTGCCAGCAGCCCCGTGGGGCCGGACAAGTCAGAGACCCAGTACTTC.

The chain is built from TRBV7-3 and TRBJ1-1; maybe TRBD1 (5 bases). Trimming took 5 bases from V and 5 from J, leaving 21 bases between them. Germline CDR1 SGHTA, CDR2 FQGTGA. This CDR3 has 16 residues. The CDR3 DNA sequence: TGTGCCAGCAGCCCCGGGGGGGGAGGTTGGTGGACTGAAGCTTTCTTT. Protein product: CASSPGGGGWWTEAFF.

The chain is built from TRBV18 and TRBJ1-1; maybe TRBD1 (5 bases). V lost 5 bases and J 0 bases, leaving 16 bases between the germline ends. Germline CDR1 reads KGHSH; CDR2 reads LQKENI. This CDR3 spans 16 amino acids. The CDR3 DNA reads TGTGCCAGCTCATCAAAAGGAGGGGCCATGAACACTGAAGCTTTCTTT. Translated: CASSSKGGAMNTEAFF.

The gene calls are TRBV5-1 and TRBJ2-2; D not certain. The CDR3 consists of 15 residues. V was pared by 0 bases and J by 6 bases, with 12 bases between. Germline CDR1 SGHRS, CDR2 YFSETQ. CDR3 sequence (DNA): TGCGCCAGCAGCTTGGCGGGTGGCTCCCCCGGGGAGCTGTTTTTT. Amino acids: CASSLAGGSPGELFF.

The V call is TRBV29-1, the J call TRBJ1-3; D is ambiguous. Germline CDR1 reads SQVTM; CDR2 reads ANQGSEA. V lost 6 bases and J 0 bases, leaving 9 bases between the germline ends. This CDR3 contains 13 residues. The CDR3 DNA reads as TGCAGCGTCGGCCGGGGCTCTGGAAACACCATATATTTT. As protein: CSVGRGSGNTIYF.

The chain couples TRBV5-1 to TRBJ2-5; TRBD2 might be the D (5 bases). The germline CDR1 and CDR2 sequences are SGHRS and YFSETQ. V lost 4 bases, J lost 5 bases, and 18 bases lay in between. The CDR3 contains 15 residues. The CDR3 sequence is CASSPSQAEWETQYF. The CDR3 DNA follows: TGCGCCAGCAGCCCGTCCCAAGCGGAGTGGGAGACCCAGTACTTC. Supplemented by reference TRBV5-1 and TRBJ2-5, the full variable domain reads KAGVTQTPRYLIKTRGQQVTLSCSPISGHRSVSWYQQTPGQGLQFLFEYFSETQRNKGNFPGRFSGRQFSNSRSEMNVSTLELGDSALYLCASSPSQAEWETQYFGPGTRLLVL.

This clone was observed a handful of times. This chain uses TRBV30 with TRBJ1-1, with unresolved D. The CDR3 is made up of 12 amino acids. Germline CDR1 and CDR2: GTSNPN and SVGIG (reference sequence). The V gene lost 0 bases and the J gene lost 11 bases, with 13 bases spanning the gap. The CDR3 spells CAWSVNTPAAFF. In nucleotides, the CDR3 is TGTGCCTGGAGTGTTAATACCCCCGCGGCTTTCTTT.

CDR3 sequence (DNA): TGTGCCAGCAGTGATGGACAGGGAGCCAATCAGCCCCAGCATTTT. Its translation is CASSDGQGANQPQHF. This chain links TRBV6-1 with TRBJ1-5, with 8 bases identical to TRBD1. Unmatched junction bases numbered 4, after V lost 3 bases and J lost 3 bases. There are 15 residues in the CDR3. Per germline, CDR1 MNHNS and CDR2 SASEGT.

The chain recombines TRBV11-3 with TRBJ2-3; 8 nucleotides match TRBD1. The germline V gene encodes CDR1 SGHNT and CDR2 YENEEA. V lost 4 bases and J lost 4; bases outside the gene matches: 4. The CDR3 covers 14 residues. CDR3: CASSSTGVADTQYF. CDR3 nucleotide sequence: TGTGCCAGCAGCTCGACAGGGGTCGCAGATACGCAGTATTTT.

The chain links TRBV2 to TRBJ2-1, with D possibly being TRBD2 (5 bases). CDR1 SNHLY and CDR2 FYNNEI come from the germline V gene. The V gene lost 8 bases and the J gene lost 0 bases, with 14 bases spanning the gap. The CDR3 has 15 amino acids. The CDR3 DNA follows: TGTGCCAGCGAAGGAGGCTCTAGCTCCTACAATGAGCAGTTCTTC. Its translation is CASEGGSSSYNEQFF.

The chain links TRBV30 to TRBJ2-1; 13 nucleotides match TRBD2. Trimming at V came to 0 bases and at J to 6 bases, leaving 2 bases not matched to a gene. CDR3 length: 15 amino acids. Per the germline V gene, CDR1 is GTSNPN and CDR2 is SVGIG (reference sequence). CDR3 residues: CAWSVGLAGANEQFF. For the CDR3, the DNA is TGTGCCTGGAGTGTAGGACTAGCGGGAGCCAATGAGCAGTTCTTC.

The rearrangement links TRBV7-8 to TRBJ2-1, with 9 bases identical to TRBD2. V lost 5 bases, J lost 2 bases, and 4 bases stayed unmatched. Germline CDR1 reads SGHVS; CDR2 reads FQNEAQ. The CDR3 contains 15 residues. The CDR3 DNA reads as TGTGCCAGCAGCCCAATAGCGGGAGCCTACAATGAGCAGTTCTTC. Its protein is CASSPIAGAYNEQFF.

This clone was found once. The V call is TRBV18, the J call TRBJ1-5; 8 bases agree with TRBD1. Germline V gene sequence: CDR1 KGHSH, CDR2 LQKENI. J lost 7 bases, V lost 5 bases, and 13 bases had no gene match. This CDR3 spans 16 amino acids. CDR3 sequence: CASSGAVAGGDQPQHF. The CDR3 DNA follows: TGTGCCAGCTCAGGGGCGGTTGCAGGGGGCGACCAGCCCCAGCATTTT.